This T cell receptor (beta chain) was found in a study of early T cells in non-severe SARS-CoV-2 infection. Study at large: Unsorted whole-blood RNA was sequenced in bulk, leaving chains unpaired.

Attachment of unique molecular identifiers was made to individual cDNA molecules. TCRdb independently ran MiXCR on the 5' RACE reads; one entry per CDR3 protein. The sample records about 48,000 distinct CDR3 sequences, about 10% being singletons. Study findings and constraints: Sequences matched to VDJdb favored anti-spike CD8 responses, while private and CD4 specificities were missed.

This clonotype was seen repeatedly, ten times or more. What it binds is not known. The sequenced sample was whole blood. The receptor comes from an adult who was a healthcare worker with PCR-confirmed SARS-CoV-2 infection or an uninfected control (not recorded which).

This chain's CDR3 is CASSGQGAGEAFF. The CDR3 nucleotides are TGTGCCAGCAGCGGACAGGGGGCTGGTGAAGCTTTCTTT. The V and J genes are TRBV7-9 and TRBJ1-1, with 11 bases identical to TRBD1. V gave up 5 bases and J gave up 7 bases; unmatched junction bases: 3. Germline-derived CDR1 and CDR2 are SEHNR and FQNEAQ (reference sequence). This CDR3 is 13 amino acids long.